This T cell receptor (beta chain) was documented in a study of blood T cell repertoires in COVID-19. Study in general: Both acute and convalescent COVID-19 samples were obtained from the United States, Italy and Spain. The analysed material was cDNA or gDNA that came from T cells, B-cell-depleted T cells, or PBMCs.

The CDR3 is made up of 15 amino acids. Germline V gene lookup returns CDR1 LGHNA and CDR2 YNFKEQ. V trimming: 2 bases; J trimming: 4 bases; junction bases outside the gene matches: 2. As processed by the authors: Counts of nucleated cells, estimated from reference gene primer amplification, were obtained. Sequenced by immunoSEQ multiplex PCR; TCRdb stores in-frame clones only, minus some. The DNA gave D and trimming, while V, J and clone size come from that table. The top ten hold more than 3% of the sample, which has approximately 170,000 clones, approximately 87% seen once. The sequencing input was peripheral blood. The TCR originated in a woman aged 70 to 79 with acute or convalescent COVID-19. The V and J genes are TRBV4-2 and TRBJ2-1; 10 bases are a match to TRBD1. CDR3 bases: TGTGCCAGCAGCCAACCGGGACAGGGGTACAATGAGCAGTTCTTC. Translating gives CASSQPGQGYNEQFF.